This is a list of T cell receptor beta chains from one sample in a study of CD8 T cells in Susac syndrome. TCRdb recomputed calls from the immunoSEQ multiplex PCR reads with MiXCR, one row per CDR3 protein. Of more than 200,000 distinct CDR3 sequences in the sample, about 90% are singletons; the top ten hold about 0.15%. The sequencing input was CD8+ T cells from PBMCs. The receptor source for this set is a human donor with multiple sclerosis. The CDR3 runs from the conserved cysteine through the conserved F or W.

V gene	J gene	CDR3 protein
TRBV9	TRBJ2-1	CASSPSSGRNYNEQFF
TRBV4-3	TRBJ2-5	CASSQDRQGRETQYF
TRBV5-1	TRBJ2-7	CASSADRSSEQYF
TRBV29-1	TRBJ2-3	CSVLGDDRYYTQYF
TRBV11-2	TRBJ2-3	CASSLGGELAPYTDTQYF
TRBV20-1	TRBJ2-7	CSARGAEGSPTEQYF
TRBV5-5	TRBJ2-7	CASSLFPSYEQYF
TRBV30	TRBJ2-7	CAWSPGSSYEQYF
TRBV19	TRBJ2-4	CASGSGREDKNIQYF
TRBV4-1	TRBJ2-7	CASSHPGPGEQYF
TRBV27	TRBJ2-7	CATGGASYEQYF
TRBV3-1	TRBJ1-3	CASSQDGGPNTIYF
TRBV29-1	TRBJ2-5	CSVWGRGDETQYF
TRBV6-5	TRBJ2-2	CASSSRVNTGELFF
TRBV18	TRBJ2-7	CASSPQDRAYEQYF
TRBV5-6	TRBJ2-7	CASSQFTSGSSYEQYF
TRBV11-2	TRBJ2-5	CASSTPGGLAENAGETQYF
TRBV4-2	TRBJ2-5	CAFAYGEKETQYF
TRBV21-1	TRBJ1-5	CAATGRLPQHF
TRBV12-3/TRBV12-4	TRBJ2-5	CASSLGRTSGGQETQYF
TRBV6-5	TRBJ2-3	CASSYKMGRLGETQYF
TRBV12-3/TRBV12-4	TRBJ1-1	CASSLGDRLNTEAFF
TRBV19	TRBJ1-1	CASTQRTPNTEAFF
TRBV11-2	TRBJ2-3	CASSLEAGAQDTQYF
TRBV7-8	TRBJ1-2	CASSETSGRGNYGYTF
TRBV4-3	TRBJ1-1	CASSQVPTGGYYEAFF
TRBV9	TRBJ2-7	CASSAATGGNEQYF
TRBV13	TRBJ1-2	CASSFLPQDGYTF
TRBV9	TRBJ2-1	CASSVAGSLEFRNEQFF
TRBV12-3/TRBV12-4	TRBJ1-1	CASSLMGTNTEAFF
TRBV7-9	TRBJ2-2	CASSLVPGILAGELFF
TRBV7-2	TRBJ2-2	CASSFIPNTGELFF
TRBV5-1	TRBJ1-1	CASSLENGGEAFF
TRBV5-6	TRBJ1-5	CASSLGSGLNQPQHF
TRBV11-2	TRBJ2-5	CASSGLTGGQETQYF
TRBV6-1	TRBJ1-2	CASTVGTGDLYGYTF
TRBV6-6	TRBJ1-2	CASIPSDSFGYGYTF